The T cell receptor beta chain described here comes from a study of T cell repertoires in cytomegalovirus infection. Study details: Selection of CMV epitopes for the study included recently identified HLA-C-restricted and well-studied HLA-B-restricted ones.

Trimming removed 5 bases from V and 5 bases from J, with 15 bases in between. Germline V gene sequence: CDR1 SGHVS, CDR2 FNYEAQ. The CDR3 runs to 14 residues. As concerns this clonotype: Its antigen is still unknown.

MiXCR, applied by TCRdb to the reads, yields one record per CDR3 protein. Of hundreds of thousands of distinct CDR3 sequences listed, roughly 36% were seen once; the top ten hold roughly 18%. The chain has TRBV7-6 and TRBJ2-5, with D maybe TRBD1 (6 bases). Specimen: cultured PBMCs, collected from culture after CMV antigen stimulation. The TCR was taken from a human donor in good health (CMV status not recorded). Some clones in this sample may be carry-over from other donors' samples. CDR3 sequence: CASSTTVGAETQYF. The DNA for the CDR3 is TGTGCCAGCAGCACAACGGTGGGGGCCGAGACCCAGTACTTC.